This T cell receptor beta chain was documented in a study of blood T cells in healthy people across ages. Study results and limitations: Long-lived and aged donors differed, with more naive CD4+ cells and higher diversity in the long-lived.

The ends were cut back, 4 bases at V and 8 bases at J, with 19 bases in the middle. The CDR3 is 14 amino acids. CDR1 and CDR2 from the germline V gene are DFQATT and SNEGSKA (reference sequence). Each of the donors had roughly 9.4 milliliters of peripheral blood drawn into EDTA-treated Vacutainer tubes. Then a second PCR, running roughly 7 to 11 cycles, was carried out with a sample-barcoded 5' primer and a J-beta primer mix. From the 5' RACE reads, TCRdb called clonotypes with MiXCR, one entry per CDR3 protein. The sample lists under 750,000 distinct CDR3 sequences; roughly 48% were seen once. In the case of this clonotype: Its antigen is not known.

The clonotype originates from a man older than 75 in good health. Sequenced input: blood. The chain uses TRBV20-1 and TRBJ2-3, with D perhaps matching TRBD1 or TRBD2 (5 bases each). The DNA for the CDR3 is TGCAGTGCTACCCGTATGGGGGTTTCTGGTACGCAGTATTTT. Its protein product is CSATRMGVSGTQYF.